This TCR beta chain comes out of a study of blood T cells in healthy people across ages (dated by TCRdb to between 2014 and 2017). Looking at the study overall: Template switching captured roughly one uniquely barcoded TCR beta cDNA molecule per two T cells in model experiments. Using deep sequencing normalized with unique cDNA molecular identifiers, the study measured how TCR beta repertoire diversity changes with age. The donors were divided into four age groups: young (average approximately 17 years), middle-aged (approximately 39), aged (under 70) and long-lived (more than 75). Donors of different ages were randomly distributed across sequencing lanes to avoid experimental bias. Two additional independent replicas of 1 million unique cDNA reads from the same blood draw were analyzed for two donors (one aged 18 to 30 and one aged 80 or older).

Donors were 40 or so systemically healthy Caucasian individuals from Russia aged roughly 6 to 90 years. Each donor gave 8.5 to 10 milliliters of peripheral blood, collected into EDTA-treated Vacutainer tubes. Ficoll-Paque density-gradient centrifugation was used to isolate PBMCs, with at least 7 million per sample. Total RNA, at least 5 micrograms per sample, was extracted from PBMCs with Trizol reagent. Naive CD45RAhigh/CD27high T cell percentages were measured by flow cytometry on a PBMC aliquot from every donor. Libraries came from 5' RACE. TCRdb records Illumina HiSeq 2500 as the sequencer. The second PCR ran for about 7 to 11 cycles and used a J-beta primer mix along with a sample-barcoded 5' primer. Each TCR beta cDNA molecule received a unique molecular identifier from a template-switch 5' adaptor carrying 12 random nucleotides. Each sample yielded at least 3 million CDR3-containing paired-end reads. First-strand cDNA was synthesized from all RNA with the Mint cDNA synthesis kit, primed by a TRBC-specific oligonucleotide. Following uracil-DNA glycosylase treatment, a first 18-cycle PCR with universal primers M1SS and BC2_uni_R was performed on all cDNA. The study's own analysis went as follows. For normalization, 1 million high-quality reads were randomly selected from each sample, with every read carrying a distinct molecular identifier. Instead of being binned into consensus sequences, reads that shared molecular identifiers were thrown out. CDR3 identification, clonotype clustering and error correction used MiTCR with a Q25 quality threshold and the strictest error-elimination algorithm. A nonparametric unseen species model with Euler transformation was used to estimate a lower bound on total TCR beta diversity. TCRdb passed the public sequencing reads through fastp at Q25 and MiXCR, retaining productive beta sequences. Under each unique CDR3 protein, matching rows form one entry showing the most common genes and DNA. The V and J calls here are based on TCRdb, not the publication. The sample table contains approximately 730,000 distinct CDR3 sequences; only one count was recorded for roughly two fifths of them. Together, the top ten hold 20% of the sample.

As concerns this clonotype: The antigen it recognizes is unknown. Nothing much larger sits one base from this clone, and base qualities are not available.

General conclusions and limits of the study: As age increased, observed TCR beta diversity per million T cells dropped in a roughly linear way, and a significant reduction was already evident by age about 40. Compared with the aged group, the long-lived group had more naive CD4+ T cells, fewer expanded clones and increased TCR diversity, a pattern suggesting age selection. Estimates of total diversity from one million sequenced T cells were regarded as lower bounds and underestimates. Since profiling was done on bulk unsorted PBMCs, naive and antigen-experienced compartments could not be conclusively compared. There was a strong correlation between observed TCR beta diversity and the percentage of naive T cells measured by flow cytometry. Because the CMV infection status of the donors was unknown, age-related changes in expanded clonotypes may potentially have been confounded.

CDR1 and CDR2 are drawn from the germline V gene: MDHEN, SYDVKM. The cysteine opens and the phenylalanine closes a CDR3 of 12 amino acids. Only the CDR3 DNA is retained, 36 bases long and in frame from the first base. The receptor's source is a woman aged 60-70 years in good health. The sample comprised blood. In this chain, TRBV28 is recombined with TRBJ2-5; the D gene cannot be resolved reliably. The J call may be wrong; the DNA end is better matched by TRBJ2-4. At the DNA level, the sequence is TGTGCCAGCAGTTTGCCCCGGGACATTCAGTACTTC. Protein translation: CASSLPRDIQYF.